These 16 T cell receptor beta chains originate from one sample sequenced in a study of monozygotic twins with inflammatory bowel disease. With the 5' RACE reads reprocessed, TCRdb shows one record per CDR3 protein and no DNA. The table lists approximately 200,000 distinct CDR3 sequences, with approximately 1.6% in the top ten. Sequencing was done on a sample of blood. The receptor source for this set is a human donor with ulcerative colitis or Crohn's disease, or a healthy co-twin of an affected twin (not recorded which).

The genes are TRBV7-2 and TRBJ1-2. This CDR3 has 14 residues. Germline V gene sequence: CDR1 SGHTA, CDR2 FQGNSA. CDR3 sequence: CASSYPGPNYGYTF.

This chain uses TRBV7-9 with TRBJ2-2; the D gene TCRdb calls, TRBD1, cannot be checked with no DNA. CDR1 is SEHNR and CDR2 is FQNEAQ in the germline V gene (reference sequence). The CDR3 covers 16 residues. CDR3 amino acids: CASKLSRDRGSGELFF.

The chain links TRBV2 to TRBJ2-5. CDR3 length equals 11 residues. Germline V gene data show CDR1 as SNHLY and CDR2 as FYNNEI. This chain's CDR3 is CASSYFGTQYF.

The chain uses TRBV12-3 or TRBV12-4 and TRBJ1-6. CDR3 length: 12 amino acids. CDR3 sequence: CASSLARSPLHF.

The chain combines TRBV5-6 with TRBJ2-7. The CDR3 has 12 amino acids. Germline V gene data show CDR1 as SGHDT and CDR2 as YYEEEE. The CDR3 sequence is CASTLGDYEQYF.

The chain links TRBV5-1 to TRBJ2-5; TCRdb names TRBD1, which stays unverified in the absence of DNA. This CDR3 is built from 13 residues. Germline V lookup: CDR1 SGHRS, CDR2 YFSETQ. CDR3: CASSLEGIGTQYF.

V gene TRBV19 combines with J gene TRBJ2-3; without DNA, the TCRdb call of TRBD1 cannot be checked. Looked up from germline, CDR1 is LNHDA and CDR2 is SQIVND (reference sequence). The CDR3 contains 15 residues. This chain's CDR3 is CASSLIGQGTDTQYF.

The rearrangement links TRBV5-6 to TRBJ1-1. Germline CDR1 reads SGHDT; CDR2 reads YYEEEE. The CDR3 has 15 residues. CDR3 region: CASSLVGVVNTEAFF.

The chain links TRBV7-8 to TRBJ2-6; TCRdb's D call of TRBD1 is untestable without DNA. Germline V gene sequence: CDR1 SGHVS, CDR2 FQNEAQ. The CDR3 covers 16 residues. This chain's CDR3 is CASIGTVPSGANVLTF.

The chain has TRBV5-4 and TRBJ2-7; TCRdb reports TRBD1, a call that lacks DNA to check it against. Germline CDR1 is SGHNT and CDR2 is YYREEE (reference sequence). This CDR3 is built from 14 residues. CDR3 region: CASSSRDRVHEQYF.

This CDR3 reads CASSLGPRGTQYF. The chain links TRBV5-1 to TRBJ2-3; the D call from TCRdb, TRBD1, cannot be confirmed without DNA. The CDR3 is made up of 13 amino acids. The germline gives CDR1 SGHRS, CDR2 YFSETQ.

The V gene is TRBV5-5, the J gene TRBJ2-2; without DNA, the TCRdb call of TRBD1 cannot be checked. This CDR3 contains 16 residues. Germline lookup yields CDR1 SGHKS and CDR2 YYEKEE (reference sequence). The CDR3 loop reads CASSLEGSRNTGELFF.

The gene calls are TRBV7-9 and TRBJ2-3; TCRdb lists TRBD1, though no DNA is available to test this call. Germline V gene data show CDR1 as SEHNR and CDR2 as FQNEAQ (reference sequence). This CDR3 comprises 13 residues. CDR3 protein: CASSRGSGDTQYF. The complete variable domain, with remaining parts taken from reference TRBV7-9 and TRBJ2-3, reads DTGVSQNPRHKITKRGQNVTFRCDPISEHNRLYWYRQTLGQGPEFLTYFQNEAQLEKSRLLSDRFSAERPKGSFSTLEIQRTEQGDSAMYLCASSRGSGDTQYFGPGTRLTVL.

The chain employs TRBV4-1 and TRBJ2-1; TCRdb returns TRBD2, unconfirmable since there is no DNA. There are 19 residues in the CDR3. Germline assignment: CDR1 MGHRA and CDR2 YSYEKL. The CDR3 region is CASSQDPPSGGAFYNEQFF.

V usage is TRBV9 and J usage is TRBJ2-3; TCRdb reports TRBD1, a call that lacks DNA to check it against. Germline loops: CDR1 SGDLS, CDR2 YYNGEE. This CDR3 has 15 residues. CDR3 amino acids: CASSVDRGGTDTQYF. The whole variable domain, remainder taken from reference TRBV9 and TRBJ2-3, is DSGVTQTPKHLITATGQRVTLRCSPRSGDLSVYWYQQSLDQGLQFLIQYYNGEERAKGNILERFSAQQFPDLHSELNLSSLELGDSALYFCASSVDRGGTDTQYFGPGTRLTVL.

The V gene is TRBV20-1, the J gene TRBJ1-4. CDR1 and CDR2 from the germline V gene are DFQATT and SNEGSKA (reference sequence). The CDR3 is made up of 11 amino acids. CDR3 sequence reads: CLAGGNEKLFF.